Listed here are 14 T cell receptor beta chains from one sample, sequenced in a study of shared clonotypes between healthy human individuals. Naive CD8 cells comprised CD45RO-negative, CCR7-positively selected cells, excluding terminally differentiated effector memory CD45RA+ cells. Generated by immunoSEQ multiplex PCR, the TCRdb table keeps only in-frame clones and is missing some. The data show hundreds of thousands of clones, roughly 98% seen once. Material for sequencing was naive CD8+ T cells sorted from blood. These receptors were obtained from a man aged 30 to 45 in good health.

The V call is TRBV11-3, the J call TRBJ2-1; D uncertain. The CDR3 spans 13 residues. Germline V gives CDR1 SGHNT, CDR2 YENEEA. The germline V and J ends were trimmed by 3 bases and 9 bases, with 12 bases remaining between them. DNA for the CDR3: TGTGCCAGCAGCTTCTATGTGGGAAGTGAGCAGTTCTTC. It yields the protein CASSFYVGSEQFF.

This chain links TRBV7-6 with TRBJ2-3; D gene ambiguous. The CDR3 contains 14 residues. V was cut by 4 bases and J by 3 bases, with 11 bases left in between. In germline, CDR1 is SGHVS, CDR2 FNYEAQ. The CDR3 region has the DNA TGTGCCAGCAGCTACGAAGCCGTTACAGATACGCAGTATTTT. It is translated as CASSYEAVTDTQYF.

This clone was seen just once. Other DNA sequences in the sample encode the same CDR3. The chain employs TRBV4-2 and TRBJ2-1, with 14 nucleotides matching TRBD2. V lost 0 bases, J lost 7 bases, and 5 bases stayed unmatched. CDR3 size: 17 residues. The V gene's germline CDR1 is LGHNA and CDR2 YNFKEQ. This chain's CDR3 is CASSQEGTSGSLNEQFF. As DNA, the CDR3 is TGTGCCAGCAGCCAAGAGGGGACTAGCGGGAGCCTAAATGAGCAGTTCTTC.

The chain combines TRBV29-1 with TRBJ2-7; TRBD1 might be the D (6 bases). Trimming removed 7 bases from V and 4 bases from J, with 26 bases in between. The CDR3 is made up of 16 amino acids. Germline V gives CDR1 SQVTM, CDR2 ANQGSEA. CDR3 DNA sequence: TGCAGCGCTCGCCTAAAGGGATCGGACAGACCATACGAGCAGTACTTC. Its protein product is CSARLKGSDRPYEQYF.

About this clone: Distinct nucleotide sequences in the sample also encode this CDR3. The CDR3 DNA follows: TGTGCCAGCAGCCTCATAGGAGATGAGCAGTTCTTC. Its protein product is CASSLIGDEQFF. V usage is TRBV27 and J usage is TRBJ2-1; D is unclear. Germline CDR1 is MNHEY and CDR2 is SMNVEV (reference sequence). There are 12 residues in the CDR3. The V end lost 6 bases, the J end lost 8 bases, and 11 bases lay between the germline ends.

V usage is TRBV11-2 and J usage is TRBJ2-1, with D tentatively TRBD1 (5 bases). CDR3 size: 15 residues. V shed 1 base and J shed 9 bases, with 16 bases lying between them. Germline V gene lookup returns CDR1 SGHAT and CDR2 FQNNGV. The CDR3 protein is CASSLGQGSDSEQFF. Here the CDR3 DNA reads TGTGCCAGCAGCTTAGGGCAGGGTAGTGACAGTGAGCAGTTCTTC.

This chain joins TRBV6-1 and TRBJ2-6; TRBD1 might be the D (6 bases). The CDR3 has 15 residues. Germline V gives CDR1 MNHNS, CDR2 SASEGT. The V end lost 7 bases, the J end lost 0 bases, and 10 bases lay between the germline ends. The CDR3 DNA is TGTGCCAGCAAGGACAGCCCCTCTGGGGCCAACGTCCTGACTTTC. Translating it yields CASKDSPSGANVLTF.

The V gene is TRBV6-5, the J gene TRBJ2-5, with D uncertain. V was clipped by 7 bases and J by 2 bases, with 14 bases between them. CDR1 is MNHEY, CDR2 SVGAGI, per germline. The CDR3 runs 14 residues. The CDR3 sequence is CASTHWPIQETQYF. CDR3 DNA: TGTGCCAGCACCCACTGGCCGATACAAGAGACCCAGTACTTC.

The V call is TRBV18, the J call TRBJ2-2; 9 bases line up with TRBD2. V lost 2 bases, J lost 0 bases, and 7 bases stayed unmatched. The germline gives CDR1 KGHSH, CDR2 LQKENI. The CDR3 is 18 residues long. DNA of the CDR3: TGTGCCAGCTCACCAGCTGTGAAGCGGGAGGCGAACACCGGGGAGCTGTTTTTT. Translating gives CASSPAVKREANTGELFF.

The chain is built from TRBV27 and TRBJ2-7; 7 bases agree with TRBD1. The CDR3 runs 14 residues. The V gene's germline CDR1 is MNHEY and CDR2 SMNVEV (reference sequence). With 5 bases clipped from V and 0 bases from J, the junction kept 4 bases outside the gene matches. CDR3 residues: CASSLGQNSYEQYF. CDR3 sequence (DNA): TGTGCCAGCAGTCTGGGACAGAACTCCTACGAGCAGTACTTC.

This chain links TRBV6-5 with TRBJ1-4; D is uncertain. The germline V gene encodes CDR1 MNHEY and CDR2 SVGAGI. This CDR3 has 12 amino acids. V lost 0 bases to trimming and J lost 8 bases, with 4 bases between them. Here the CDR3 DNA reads TGTGCCAGCAGTTACTCGCGAGAAAAACTGTTTTTT. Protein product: CASSYSREKLFF.

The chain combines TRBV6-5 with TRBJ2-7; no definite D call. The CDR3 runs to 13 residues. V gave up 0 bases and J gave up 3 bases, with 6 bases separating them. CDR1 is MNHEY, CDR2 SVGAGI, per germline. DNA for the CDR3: TGTGCCAGCAGTTACTCAGGCCACTACGAGCAGTACTTC. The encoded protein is CASSYSGHYEQYF.

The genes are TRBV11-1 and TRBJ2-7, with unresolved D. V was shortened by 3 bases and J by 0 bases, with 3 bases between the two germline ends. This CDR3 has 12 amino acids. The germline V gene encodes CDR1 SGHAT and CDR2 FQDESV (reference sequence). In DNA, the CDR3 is TGTGCCAGCAGCTTTACCTCCTACGAGCAGTACTTC. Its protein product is CASSFTSYEQYF.

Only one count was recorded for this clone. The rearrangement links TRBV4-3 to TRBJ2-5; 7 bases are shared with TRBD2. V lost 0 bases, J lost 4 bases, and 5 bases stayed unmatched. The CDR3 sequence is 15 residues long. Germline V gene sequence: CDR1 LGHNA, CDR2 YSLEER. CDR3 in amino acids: CASSQDGGVGETQYF. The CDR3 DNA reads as TGCGCCAGCAGCCAAGATGGGGGGGTAGGAGAGACCCAGTACTTC.